Listed here is a single T cell receptor beta chain. Antigen: not known. A much larger clone differs from this one at a single base, so this may be a read error. The CDR3 consists of 17 residues. The V gene's germline CDR1 is SGDLS and CDR2 YYNGEE. Amplification by 5'RACE using constant-segment primers produced TCR alpha and TCR beta cDNA libraries that carried sample barcodes and UMIs. TCRdb re-called the 5' RACE reads through MiXCR, storing one row per CDR3 protein. The sample comprises 130,000 to 150,000 distinct CDR3 sequences, approximately 5.7% of which are singletons, and 2% to 2.5% rests with the top ten. The data belong to a study of T-cell memory formation after mild COVID-19. Whole-study findings and limits: Whether day 37 second-wave clones are SARS-CoV-2-specific was not confirmed.

The sequence was collected from an adult woman who had mild COVID-19 (a few samples of this study predate the infection). Cell type and time point are not known. Sequences were obtained from PBMCs or a T cell subset sorted from them (not recorded which). The chain recombines TRBV9 with TRBJ2-1; possibly TRBD1 for D (6 bases). This CDR3 is CARSVDGDRSTYNEQFF. CDR3 DNA: TGTGCCAGAAGCGTAGATGGCGACAGGTCTACCTACAATGAGCAGTTCTTC.